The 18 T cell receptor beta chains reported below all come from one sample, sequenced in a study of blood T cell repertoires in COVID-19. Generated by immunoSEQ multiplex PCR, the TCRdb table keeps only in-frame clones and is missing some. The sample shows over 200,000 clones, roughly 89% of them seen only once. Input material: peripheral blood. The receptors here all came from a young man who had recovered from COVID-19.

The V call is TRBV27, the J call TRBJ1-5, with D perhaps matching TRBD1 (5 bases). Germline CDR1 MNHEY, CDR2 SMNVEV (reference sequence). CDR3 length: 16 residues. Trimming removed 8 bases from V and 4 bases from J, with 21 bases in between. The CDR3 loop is CASWTLGGGYNQPQHF. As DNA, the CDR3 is TGTGCCAGCTGGACTTTGGGGGGAGGGTATAATCAGCCCCAGCATTTT.

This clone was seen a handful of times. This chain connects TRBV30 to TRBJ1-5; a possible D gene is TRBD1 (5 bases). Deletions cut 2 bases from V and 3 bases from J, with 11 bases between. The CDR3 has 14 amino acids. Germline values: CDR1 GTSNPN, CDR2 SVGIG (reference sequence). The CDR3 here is CAWSRGGINQPQHF. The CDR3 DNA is TGTGCCTGGAGTCGGGGGGGTATCAATCAGCCCCAGCATTTT.

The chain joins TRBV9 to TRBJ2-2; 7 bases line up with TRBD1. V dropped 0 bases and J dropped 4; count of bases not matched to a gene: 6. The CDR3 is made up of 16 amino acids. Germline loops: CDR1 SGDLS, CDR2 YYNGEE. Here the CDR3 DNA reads TGTGCCAGCAGCGTAGCCGGGGACAGTTCCACCGGGGAGCTGTTTTTT. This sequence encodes CASSVAGDSSTGELFF.

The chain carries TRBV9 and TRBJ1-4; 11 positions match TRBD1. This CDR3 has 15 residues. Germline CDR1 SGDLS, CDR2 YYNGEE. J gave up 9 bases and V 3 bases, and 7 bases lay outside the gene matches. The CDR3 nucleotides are TGTGCCAGCAGCGCCCCGGGACAGGGGGAAAAAAAACTGTTTTTT. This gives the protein CASSAPGQGEKKLFF.

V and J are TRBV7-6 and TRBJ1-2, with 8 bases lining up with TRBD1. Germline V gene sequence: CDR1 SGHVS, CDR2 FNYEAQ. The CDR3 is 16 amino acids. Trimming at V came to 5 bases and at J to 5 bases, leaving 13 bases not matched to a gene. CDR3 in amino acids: CASSPFPGQEVYGYTF. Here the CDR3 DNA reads TGTGCCAGCAGCCCATTTCCGGGACAGGAGGTTTATGGCTACACCTTC.

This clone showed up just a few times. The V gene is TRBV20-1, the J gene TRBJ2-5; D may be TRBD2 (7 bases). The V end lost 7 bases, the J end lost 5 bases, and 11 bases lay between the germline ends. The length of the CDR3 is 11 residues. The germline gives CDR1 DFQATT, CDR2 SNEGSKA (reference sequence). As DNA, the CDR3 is TGCAGTGGGGGGGGCCACGAGACCCAGTACTTC. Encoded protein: CSGGGHETQYF.

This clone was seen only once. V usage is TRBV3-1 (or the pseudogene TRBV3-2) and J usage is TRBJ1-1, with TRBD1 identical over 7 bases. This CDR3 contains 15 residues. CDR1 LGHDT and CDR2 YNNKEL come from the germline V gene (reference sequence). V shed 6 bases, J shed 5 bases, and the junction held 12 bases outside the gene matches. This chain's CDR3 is CASSPEQGMWTEAFF. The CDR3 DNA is TGTGCCAGCAGTCCCGAACAGGGGATGTGGACTGAAGCTTTCTTT.

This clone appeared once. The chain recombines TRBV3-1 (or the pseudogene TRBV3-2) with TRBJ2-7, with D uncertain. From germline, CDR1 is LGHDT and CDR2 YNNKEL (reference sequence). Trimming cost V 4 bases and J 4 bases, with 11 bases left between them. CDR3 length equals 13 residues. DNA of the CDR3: TGTGCCAGCAGCCGCGAACGAGGTTACGAGCAGTACTTC. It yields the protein CASSRERGYEQYF.

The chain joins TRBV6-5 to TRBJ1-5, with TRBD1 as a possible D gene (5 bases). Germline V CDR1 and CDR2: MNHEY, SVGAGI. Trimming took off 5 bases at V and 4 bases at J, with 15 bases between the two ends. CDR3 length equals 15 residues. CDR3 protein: CASSPQERANQPQHF. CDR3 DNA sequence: TGTGCCAGCAGTCCACAGGAAAGGGCGAATCAGCCCCAGCATTTT.

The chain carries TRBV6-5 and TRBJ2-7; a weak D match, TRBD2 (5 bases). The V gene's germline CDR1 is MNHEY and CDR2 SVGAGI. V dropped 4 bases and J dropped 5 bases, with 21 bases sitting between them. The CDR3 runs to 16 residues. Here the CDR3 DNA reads TGTGCCAGCAGTTCATACCCTCCGGGGTACGGGGACGAGCAGTACTTC. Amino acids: CASSSYPPGYGDEQYF.

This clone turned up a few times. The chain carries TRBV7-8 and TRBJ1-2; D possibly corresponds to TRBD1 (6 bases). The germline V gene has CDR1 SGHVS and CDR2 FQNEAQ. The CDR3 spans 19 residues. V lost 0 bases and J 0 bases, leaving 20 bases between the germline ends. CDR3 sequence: CASSLAMGGRGRPNYGYTF. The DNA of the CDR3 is TGTGCCAGCAGCTTAGCGATGGGTGGCAGGGGCCGTCCTAACTATGGCTACACCTTC. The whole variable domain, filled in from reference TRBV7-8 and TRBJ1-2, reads GAGVSQSPRYKVAKRGQDVALRCDPISGHVSLFWYQQALGQGPEFLTYFQNEAQLDKSGLPSDRFFAERPEGSVSTLKIQRTQQEDSAVYLCASSLAMGGRGRPNYGYTFGSGTRLTVV.

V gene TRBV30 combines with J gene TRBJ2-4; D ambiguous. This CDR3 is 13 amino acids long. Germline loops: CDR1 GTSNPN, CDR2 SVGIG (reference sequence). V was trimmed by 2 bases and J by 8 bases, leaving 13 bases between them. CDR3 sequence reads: CAWSLLPPDIQYF. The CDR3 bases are TGTGCCTGGAGTCTTCTCCCCCCGGACATTCAGTACTTC. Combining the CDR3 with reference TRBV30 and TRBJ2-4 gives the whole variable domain SQTIHQWPATLVQPVGSPLSLECTVEGTSNPNLYWYRQAAGRGLQLLFYSVGIGQISSEVPQNLSASRPQDRQFILSSKKLLLSDSGFYLCAWSLLPPDIQYFGAGTRLSVL.

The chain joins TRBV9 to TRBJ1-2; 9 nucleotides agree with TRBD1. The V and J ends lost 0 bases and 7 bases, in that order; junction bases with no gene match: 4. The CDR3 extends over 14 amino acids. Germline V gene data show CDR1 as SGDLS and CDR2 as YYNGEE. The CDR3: CASSVDGTGLGYTF. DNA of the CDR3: TGTGCCAGCAGCGTAGACGGGACAGGGCTTGGCTACACCTTC.

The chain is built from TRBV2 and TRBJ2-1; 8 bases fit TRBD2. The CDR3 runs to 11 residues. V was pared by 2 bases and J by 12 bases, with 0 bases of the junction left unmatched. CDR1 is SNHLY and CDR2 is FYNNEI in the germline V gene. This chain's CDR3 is CASSELAGQFF. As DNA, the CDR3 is TGTGCCAGCAGTGAACTAGCGGGGCAGTTCTTC.

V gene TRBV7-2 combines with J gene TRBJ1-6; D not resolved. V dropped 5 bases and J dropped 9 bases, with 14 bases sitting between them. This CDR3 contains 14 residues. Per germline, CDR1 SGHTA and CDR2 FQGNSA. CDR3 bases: TGTGCCAGCAGCCCCGAGGCCGGGGTTTCACCCCTCCACTTT. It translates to CASSPEAGVSPLHF.

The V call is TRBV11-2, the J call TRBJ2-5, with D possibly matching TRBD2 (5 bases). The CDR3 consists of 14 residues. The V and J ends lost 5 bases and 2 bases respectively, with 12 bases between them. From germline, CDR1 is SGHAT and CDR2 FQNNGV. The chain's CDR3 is CASSPRGRQETQYF. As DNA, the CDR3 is TGTGCCAGCAGCCCACGCGGGCGACAAGAGACCCAGTACTTC.

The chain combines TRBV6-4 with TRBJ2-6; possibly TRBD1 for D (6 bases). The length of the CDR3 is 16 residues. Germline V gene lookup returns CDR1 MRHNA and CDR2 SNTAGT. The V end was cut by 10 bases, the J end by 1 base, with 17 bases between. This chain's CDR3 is CATSVQGVSGANVLTF. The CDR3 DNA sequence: TGTGCCACCTCAGTACAGGGAGTTTCTGGGGCCAACGTCCTGACTTTC.

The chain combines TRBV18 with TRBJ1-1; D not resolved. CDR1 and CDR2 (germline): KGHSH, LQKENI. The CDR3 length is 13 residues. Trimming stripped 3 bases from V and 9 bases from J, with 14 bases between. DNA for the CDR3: TGTGCCAGCTCACCCCCAGCGGCCTTACAAGCTTTCTTT. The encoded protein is CASSPPAALQAFF.